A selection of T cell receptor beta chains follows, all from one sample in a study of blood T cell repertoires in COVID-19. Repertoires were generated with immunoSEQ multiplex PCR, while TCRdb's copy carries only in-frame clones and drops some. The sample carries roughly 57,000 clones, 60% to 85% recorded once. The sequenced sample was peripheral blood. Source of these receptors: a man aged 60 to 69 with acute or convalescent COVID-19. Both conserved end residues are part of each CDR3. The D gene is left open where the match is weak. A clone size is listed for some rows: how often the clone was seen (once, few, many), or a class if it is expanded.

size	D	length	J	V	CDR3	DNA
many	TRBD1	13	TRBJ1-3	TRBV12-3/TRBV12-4	CASSRRSGGTIYF	TGTGCCAGCAGTCGCCGTTCAGGGGGCACCATATATTTT
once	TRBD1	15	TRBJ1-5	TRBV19	CASSIEATGNQPQHF	TGTGCCAGTAGTATTGAGGCGACAGGGAATCAGCCCCAGCATTTT
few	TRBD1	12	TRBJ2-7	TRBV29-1	CSVGGGGYEQYF	TGCAGCGTTGGAGGGGGCGGCTACGAGCAGTACTTC
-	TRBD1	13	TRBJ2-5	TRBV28	CASSFNRGETQYF	TGTGCCAGCAGTTTCAACAGGGGAGAGACCCAGTACTTC
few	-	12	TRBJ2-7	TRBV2	CASTLTGYEQYF	TGTGCCAGCACCTTGACAGGATACGAGCAGTACTTC
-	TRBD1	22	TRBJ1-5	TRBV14	CASSQDYGAATGVKFGNQPQHF	TGTGCCAGCAGCCAAGATTATGGTGCTGCGACAGGGGTAAAGTTTGGCAATCAGCCCCAGCATTTT
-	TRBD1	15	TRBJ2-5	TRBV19	CASSPQGAIRETQYF	TGTGCCAGTAGTCCACAGGGGGCGATTCGGGAGACCCAGTACTTC
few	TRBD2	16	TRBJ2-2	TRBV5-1	CASSFLAGANTGELFF	TGCGCCAGCAGCTTCTTAGCGGGGGCAAACACCGGGGAGCTGTTTTTT
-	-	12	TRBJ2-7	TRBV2	CASSPGTREQYF	TGTGCCAGCAGTCCAGGGACTCGCGAGCAGTACTTC
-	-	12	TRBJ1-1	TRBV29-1	CSAVTGTSEAFF	TGCAGCGCGGTAACAGGGACCAGTGAAGCTTTCTTT
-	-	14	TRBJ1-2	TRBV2	CASRGGGDTPGYTF	TGTGCCAGCCGGGGGGGAGGTGATACCCCTGGCTACACCTTC
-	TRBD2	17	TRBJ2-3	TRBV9	CASSAGRTSLTTDTQYF	TGTGCCAGCAGCGCCGGGAGGACTAGCCTAACCACAGATACGCAGTATTTT
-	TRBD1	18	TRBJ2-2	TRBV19	CASRTGTGEKMNTGELFF	TGTGCCAGTAGAACCGGGACAGGGGAAAAAATGAACACCGGGGAGCTGTTTTTT
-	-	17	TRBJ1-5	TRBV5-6	CASSLAIGGHIGQPQHF	TGTGCCAGCAGCTTGGCCATCGGGGGGCATATAGGACAGCCCCAGCATTTT
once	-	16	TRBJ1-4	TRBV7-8	CASSFKDLTWREKLFF	TGTGCCAGCAGCTTTAAAGACCTGACTTGGCGCGAAAAACTGTTTTTT
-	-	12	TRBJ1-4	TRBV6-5	CASRTGREKLFF	TGTGCCAGCAGAACAGGTCGAGAAAAACTGTTTTTT
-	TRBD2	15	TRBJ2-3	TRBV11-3	CASSLGAGGPDTQYF	TGTGCCAGCAGCTTAGGAGCGGGGGGGCCAGATACGCAGTATTTT
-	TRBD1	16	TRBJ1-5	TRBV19	CASRISTDRGNQPQHF	TGTGCCAGTAGAATCTCCACGGACAGGGGGAATCAGCCCCAGCATTTT
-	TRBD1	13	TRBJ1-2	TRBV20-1	CSASGQQGAGYTF	TGCAGTGCTAGTGGTCAACAGGGGGCAGGCTACACCTTC
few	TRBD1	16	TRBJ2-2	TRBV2	CASSWGTGGNTGELFF	TGTGCCAGCAGCTGGGGGACAGGGGGTAACACCGGGGAGCTGTTTTTT
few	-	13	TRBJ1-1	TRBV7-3	CASSLIVGQEAFF	TGTGCCAGCAGCTTAATAGTGGGCCAGGAAGCTTTCTTT
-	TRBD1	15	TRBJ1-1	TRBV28	CASSFAGQGSAEAFF	TGTGCCAGCAGTTTTGCGGGACAGGGGTCAGCTGAAGCTTTCTTT
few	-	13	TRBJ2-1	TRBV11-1	CASSFTGTNEQFF	TGTGCCAGCAGCTTCACAGGGACCAATGAGCAGTTCTTC
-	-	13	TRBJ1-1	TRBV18	CASSPWPQAEAFF	TGTGCCAGCTCACCATGGCCCCAAGCTGAAGCTTTCTTT
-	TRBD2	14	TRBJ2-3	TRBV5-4	CASRGTSGTDTQYF	TGTGCCAGCAGAGGGACTAGCGGGACAGATACGCAGTATTTT
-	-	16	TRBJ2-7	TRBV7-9	CASSSSRGQVAYEQYF	TGTGCCAGCAGCTCGTCCCGCGGGCAGGTCGCCTACGAGCAGTACTTC
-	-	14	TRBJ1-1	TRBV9	CASSVEWRNTEAFF	TGTGCCAGCAGCGTAGAATGGAGGAACACTGAAGCTTTCTTT
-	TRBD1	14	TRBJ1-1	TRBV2	CASYPGQGDTEAFF	TGTGCCAGCTACCCGGGACAGGGGGACACTGAAGCTTTCTTT
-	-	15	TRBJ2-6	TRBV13	CASSLGPTAPNVLTF	TGTGCCAGCAGCTTAGGTCCTACCGCCCCCAACGTCCTGACTTTC
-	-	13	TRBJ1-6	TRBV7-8	CASSITGESPLHF	TGTGCCAGCAGCATCACCGGTGAATCACCCCTCCACTTT
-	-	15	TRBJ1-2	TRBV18	CASSLQGRGSYGYTF	TGTGCCAGCTCACTACAGGGAAGGGGTAGCTATGGCTACACCTTC
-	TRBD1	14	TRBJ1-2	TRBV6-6	CASSDRQGTNGYTF	TGTGCCAGCAGCGATCGACAGGGAACGAATGGCTACACCTTC
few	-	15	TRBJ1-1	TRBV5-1	CASSFSTYMNTEAFF	TGCGCCAGCAGCTTCTCGACATATATGAACACTGAAGCTTTCTTT
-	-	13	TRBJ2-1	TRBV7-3	CASSFTTLGEQFF	TGTGCCAGCAGCTTTACTACCCTGGGTGAGCAGTTCTTC
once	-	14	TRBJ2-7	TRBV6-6	CASSFTGSGREQYF	TGTGCCAGCAGTTTTACAGGGAGTGGGCGCGAGCAGTACTTC
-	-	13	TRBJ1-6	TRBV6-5	CASCIDTNSPLHF	TGTGCCAGCTGTATTGATACAAATTCACCCCTCCACTTT
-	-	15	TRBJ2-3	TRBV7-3	CASSLGLHGTDTQYF	TGTGCCAGCAGCTTGGGCTTACACGGCACAGATACGCAGTATTTT
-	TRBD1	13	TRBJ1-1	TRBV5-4	CASSLRGRTEAFF	TGTGCCAGCAGCTTGAGGGGGCGCACTGAAGCTTTCTTT
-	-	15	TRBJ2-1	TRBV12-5	CASGFRRGGYNEQFF	TGTGCTAGTGGTTTCCGCCGGGGTGGGTACAATGAGCAGTTCTTC
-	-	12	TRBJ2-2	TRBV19	CASSIEASELFF	TGTGCCAGTAGTATAGAGGCCTCGGAGCTGTTTTTT
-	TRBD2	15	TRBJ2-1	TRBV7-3	CASSHSGGTYNEQFF	TGTGCCAGCAGCCATAGCGGGGGGACCTACAATGAGCAGTTCTTC
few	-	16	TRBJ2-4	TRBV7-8	CASSARTVEAKNIQYF	TGTGCCAGCAGCGCCCGGACAGTTGAAGCCAAAAACATTCAGTACTTC
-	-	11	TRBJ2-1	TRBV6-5	CASSYSQEQFF	TGTGCCAGCAGTTACTCACAGGAGCAGTTCTTC
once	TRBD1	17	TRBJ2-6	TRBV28	CASTGQGAFSGANVLTF	TGTGCCAGCACCGGACAGGGGGCTTTTTCTGGGGCCAACGTCCTGACTTTC
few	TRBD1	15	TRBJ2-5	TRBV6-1	CASSESPGQGDTQYF	TGTGCCAGCAGTGAATCTCCGGGACAGGGAGACACCCAGTACTTC
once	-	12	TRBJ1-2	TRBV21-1	CASSQLGGGYTF	TGTGCCAGCAGCCAGCTGGGGGGAGGCTACACCTTC
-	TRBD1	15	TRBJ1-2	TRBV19	CARPPRGTGDGGYTF	TGTGCCAGACCTCCCCGCGGGACAGGGGACGGGGGCTACACCTTC
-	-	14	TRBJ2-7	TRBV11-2	CASSLDRNSYEQYF	TGTGCCAGCAGCCTAGACAGGAATAGCTACGAGCAGTACTTC
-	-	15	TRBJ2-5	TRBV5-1	CASSPRRGLQETQYF	TGCGCCAGCTCCCCCCGCCGAGGGCTCCAAGAGACCCAGTACTTC
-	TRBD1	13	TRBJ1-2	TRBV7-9	CASSSRQGYGYTF	TGTGCCAGCAGCTCTCGACAGGGCTATGGCTACACCTTC
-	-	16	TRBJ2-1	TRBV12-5	CASGFGLTLSYNEQFF	TGTGCTAGTGGTTTCGGTTTGACACTCTCCTACAATGAGCAGTTCTTC
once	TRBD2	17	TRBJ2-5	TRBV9	CASSAGGLAGSGETQYF	TGTGCCAGCAGCGCGGGGGGCCTAGCGGGGTCGGGTGAGACCCAGTACTTC
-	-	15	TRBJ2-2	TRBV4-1	CASSQDPGVAGELFF	TGCGCCAGCAGCCAAGATCCCGGGGTAGCCGGGGAGCTGTTTTTT
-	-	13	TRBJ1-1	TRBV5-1	CASSLDRDTEAFF	TGCGCCAGCAGCTTGGACAGGGACACTGAAGCTTTCTTT
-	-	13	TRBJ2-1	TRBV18	CASSPTERLEQFF	TGTGCCAGCTCACCGACAGAACGATTGGAGCAGTTCTTC
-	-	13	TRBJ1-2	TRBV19	CASSIKLHYGYTF	TGTGCCAGTAGTATCAAGCTCCACTATGGCTACACCTTC
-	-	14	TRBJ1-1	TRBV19	CASSPQVGNTEAFF	TGTGCCAGTAGTCCACAGGTGGGGAACACTGAAGCTTTCTTT
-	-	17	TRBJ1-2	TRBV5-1	CASSPRLQGREAYGYTF	TGCGCCAGCAGCCCGCGACTCCAGGGGCGTGAGGCTTATGGCTACACCTTC